The T cell receptor (beta chain) described here comes from a study of cytomegalovirus exposure and HLA in healthy donors. Study-level findings and limits: The classifier, whose performance was assessed in both the original and validation cohorts, reportedly diagnosed cytomegalovirus status with high specificity and sensitivity. For presence/absence analyses, sequencing depth was assumed to be roughly uniform across donors.

The CDR3 totals 12 residues. CDR1 and CDR2 from the germline V gene are WNHNN and SYGVQD (reference sequence). Comment on this clone: Its antigen is undetermined. A read error may produce the germline difference seen at one junction end.

Researchers ran the PCR with 60 Vbeta and 13 Jbeta primers. Authors' data handling: In a later analysis, of some 80 million unique beta chains, roughly 10 million appeared in at least two donors. Profiled with immunoSEQ multiplex PCR; TCRdb holds only in-frame clones, not every one. The V and J calls and clone size were taken over from that table, and D and trimming were inferred from the DNA. The table includes 150,000 to 200,000 clones, over 65% detected once. At collection, donors were nominally healthy, but unrecorded immune exposures were probable. This clonotype was sampled from a woman aged 40-49 years in good health and CMV-seronegative. The source material was PBMCs. This sequence joins TRBV10-1 and TRBJ1-1; 9 positions agree with TRBD1. CDR3 in DNA: TGCGCCAGCAGAGCCGGGACAGGGCAAATGACCTTT. This sequence encodes CASRAGTGQMTF.